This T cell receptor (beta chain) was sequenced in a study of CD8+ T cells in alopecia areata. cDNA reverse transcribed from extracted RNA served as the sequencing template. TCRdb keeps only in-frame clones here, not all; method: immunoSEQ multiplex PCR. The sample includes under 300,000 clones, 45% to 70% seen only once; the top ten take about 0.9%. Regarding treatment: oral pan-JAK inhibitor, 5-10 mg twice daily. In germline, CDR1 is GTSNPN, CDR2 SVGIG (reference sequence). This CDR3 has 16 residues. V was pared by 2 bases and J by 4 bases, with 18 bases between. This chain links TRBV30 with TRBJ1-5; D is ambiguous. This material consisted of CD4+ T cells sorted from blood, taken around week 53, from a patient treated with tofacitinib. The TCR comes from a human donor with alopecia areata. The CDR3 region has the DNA TGTGCCTGGAGTCCGGTGGGCAGTAGCGGGAATCAGCCCCAGCATTTT. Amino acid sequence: CAWSPVGSSGNQPQHF. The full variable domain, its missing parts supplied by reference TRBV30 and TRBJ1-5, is SQTIHQWPATLVQPVGSPLSLECTVEGTSNPNLYWYRQAAGRGLQLLFYSVGIGQISSEVPQNLSASRPQDRQFILSSKKLLLSDSGFYLCAWSPVGSSGNQPQHFGDGTRLSIL.